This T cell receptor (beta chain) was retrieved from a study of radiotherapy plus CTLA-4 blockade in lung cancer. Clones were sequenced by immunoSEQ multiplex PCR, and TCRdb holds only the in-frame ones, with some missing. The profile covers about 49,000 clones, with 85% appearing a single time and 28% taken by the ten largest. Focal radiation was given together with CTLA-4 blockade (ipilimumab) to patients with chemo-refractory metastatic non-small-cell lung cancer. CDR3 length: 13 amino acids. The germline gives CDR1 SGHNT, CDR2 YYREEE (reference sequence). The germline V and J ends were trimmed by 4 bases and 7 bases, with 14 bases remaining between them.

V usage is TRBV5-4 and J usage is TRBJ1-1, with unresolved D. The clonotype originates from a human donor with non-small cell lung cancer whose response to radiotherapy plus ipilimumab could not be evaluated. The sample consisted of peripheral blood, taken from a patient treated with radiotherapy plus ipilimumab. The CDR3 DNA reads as TGTGCCAGCAGCGAGACCCCGACGGGTGAAGCTTTCTTT. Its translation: CASSETPTGEAFF.